This T cell receptor (beta chain) was recovered during a study of patients and donors after allogeneic stem cell transplantation. Germline V gene lookup returns CDR1 MNHEY and CDR2 SVGAGI. Deletions cut 0 bases from V and 8 bases from J, with 19 bases between. CDR3 size: 16 residues. Ten or more counts support this clonotype. Each CDR3 protein gets one entry after TCRdb re-called the RT-PCR reads with MiXCR. The sample has about 40,000 distinct CDR3 sequences, 30% to 40% seen once. This TCR was sampled from a human donor who was either an allogeneic HSCT recipient or a stem cell or donor lymphocyte infusion donor (not recorded which). It is not recorded whose cells these are; they may come from a transplant donor. The specimen was blood, either unsorted or a sorted T cell fraction (not recorded which). The chain is built from TRBV6-5 and TRBJ1-2; no clear D. CDR3 protein: CASSYSTPDLTSGYTF. The CDR3 coding sequence is TGTGCCAGCAGTTACTCGACTCCAGACCTTACGAGCGGCTACACCTTC.